This TCR beta chain was profiled in a study of tissue T cells after allogeneic stem cell transplantation. At the level of the study: Samples with visible lymphocytes on H&E were prioritized for sequencing.

Comparators without hematopoietic cell transplant had other cancers, at least five gastrointestinal samples, and no known gastrointestinal disease. Germline V CDR1 and CDR2: SGHTA, FQGNSA. The CDR3 is 12 amino acids. Trimming shortened V by 2 bases and J by 5 bases, and 6 bases separated the two germline ends. In the case of this clone: Its target is not known.

Findings of the study overall: Few T cell clones were shared across patients, but motif clusters showed tissue-specific shared signatures. Blood and spleen captured only part of the tissue TCR repertoire.

TCRdb's table, derived via immunoSEQ multiplex PCR, lists solely in-frame clones and lacks some. Of 6,300 or so clones in the sample, around three quarters were seen once. The gene calls are TRBV7-2 and TRBJ2-5; D unclear. The input for sequencing was tissue from the rectum, taken at autopsy. This TCR was sampled from a woman aged 18 to 55 with breast cancer. CDR3 nucleotides: TGTGCCAGCAGCTTAACTATGGAGACCCAGTACTTC. This encodes CASSLTMETQYF.